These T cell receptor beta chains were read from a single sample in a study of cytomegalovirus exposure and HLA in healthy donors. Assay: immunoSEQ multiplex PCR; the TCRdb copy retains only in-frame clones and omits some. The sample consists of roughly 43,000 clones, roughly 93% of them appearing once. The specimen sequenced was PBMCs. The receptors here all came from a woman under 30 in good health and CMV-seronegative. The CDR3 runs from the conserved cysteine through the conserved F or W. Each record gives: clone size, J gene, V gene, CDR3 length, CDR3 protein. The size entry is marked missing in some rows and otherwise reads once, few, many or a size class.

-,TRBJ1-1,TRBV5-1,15,CASSPPGGANTEAFF
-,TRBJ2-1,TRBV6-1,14,CASRKTGSSNEQFF
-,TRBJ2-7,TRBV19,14,CASSISPDRIEQYF
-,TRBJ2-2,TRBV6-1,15,CASSPPVVNTGELFF
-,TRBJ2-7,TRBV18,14,CASSPGTASYEQYF
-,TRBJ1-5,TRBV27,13,CASSMGGYQPQHF
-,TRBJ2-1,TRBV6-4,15,CASSEGDRGSNEQFF
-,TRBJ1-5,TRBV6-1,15,CASSMGPNGNQPQHF
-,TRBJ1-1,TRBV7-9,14,CASSLISPDTEAFF
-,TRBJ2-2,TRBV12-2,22,CASRLRPHAPGTLRGNTGELFF
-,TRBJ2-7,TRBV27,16,CASIEGRGPKGLEQYF
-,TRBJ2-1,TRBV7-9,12,CASSSGDNEQFF
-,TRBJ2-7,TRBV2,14,CASSGGLSSYEQYF
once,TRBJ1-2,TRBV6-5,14,CASSYDRGDYGYTF
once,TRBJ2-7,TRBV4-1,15,CASSQDPGGSYEQYF
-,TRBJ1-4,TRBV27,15,CASSSIQDFNEKLFF
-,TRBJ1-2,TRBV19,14,CASSRQGDPNGYTF
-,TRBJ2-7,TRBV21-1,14,CASRDRRSSYEQYF
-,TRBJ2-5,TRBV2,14,CASSGNGRGETQYF
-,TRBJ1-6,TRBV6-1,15,CASSETGQINSPLHF
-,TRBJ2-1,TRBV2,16,CASSERGMSSYNEQFF
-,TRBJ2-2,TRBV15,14,CATSDGSWSGELFF
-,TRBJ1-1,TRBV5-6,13,CASSLGRNTEAFF